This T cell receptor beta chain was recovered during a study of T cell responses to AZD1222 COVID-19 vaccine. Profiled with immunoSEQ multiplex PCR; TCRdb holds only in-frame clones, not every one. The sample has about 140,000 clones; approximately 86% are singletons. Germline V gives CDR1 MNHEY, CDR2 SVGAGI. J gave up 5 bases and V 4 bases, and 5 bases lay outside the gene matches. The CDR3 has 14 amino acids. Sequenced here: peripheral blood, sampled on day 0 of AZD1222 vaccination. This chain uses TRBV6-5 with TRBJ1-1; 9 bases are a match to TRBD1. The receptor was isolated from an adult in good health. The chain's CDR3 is CASSSGQGRTEAFF. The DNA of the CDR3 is TGTGCCAGCAGTTCAGGACAGGGGAGGACTGAAGCTTTCTTT.